Presented here are 16 T cell receptor beta chains from one specimen sequenced in a study of T cell responses to AZD1222 COVID-19 vaccine. Measured with immunoSEQ multiplex PCR; TCRdb has only the in-frame clones, and not every one. The sample consists of about 110,000 clones, roughly 87% of them appearing once. The starting material was peripheral blood, obtained 28 days after the second AZD1222 dose. The receptors here all came from an adult who received the AZD1222 COVID-19 vaccine.

V and J are TRBV6-1 and TRBJ2-6; D not certain. V was shortened by 4 bases and J by 0 bases, with 10 bases between the two germline ends. The CDR3 consists of 16 residues. The germline CDR1 and CDR2 sequences are MNHNS and SASEGT. Here the CDR3 reads CASSADGSSGANVLTF. CDR3 nucleotides: TGTGCCAGCAGTGCGGACGGTAGCTCTGGGGCCAACGTCCTGACTTTC.

The DNA for the CDR3 is TGTGCCAGCTCACGGGCGATTGGACAGGGGCTGTTCTTC. It encodes CASSRAIGQGLFF. The gene calls are TRBV18 and TRBJ2-1, with 9 bases aligning to TRBD1. From germline, CDR1 is KGHSH and CDR2 LQKENI. After removal of 4 bases from V and 15 bases from J, the junction contained 10 bases not matched to a gene. This CDR3 spans 13 amino acids. Drawing the rest from reference TRBV18 and TRBJ2-1, the complete variable domain is NAGVMQNPRHLVRRRGQEARLRCSPMKGHSHVYWYRQLPEEGLKFMVYLQKENIIDESGMPKERFSAEFPKEGPSILRIQQVVRGDSAAYFCASSRAIGQGLFFGPGTRLTVL.

The chain recombines TRBV9 with TRBJ1-4; D not certain. V gave up 0 bases and J gave up 8 bases, with 17 bases separating them. Germline assignment: CDR1 SGDLS and CDR2 YYNGEE. The CDR3 has 16 amino acids. The CDR3 sequence: CASSVDSGLVGEKLFF. The DNA for the CDR3 is TGTGCCAGCAGCGTAGACTCCGGGCTCGTAGGGGAAAAACTGTTTTTT.

V gene TRBV27 combines with J gene TRBJ2-1; the D gene could be TRBD1 or TRBD2 (6 bases each). The CDR3 length is 13 residues. Trimming cost V 6 bases and J 4 bases, with 10 bases left between them. CDR1 is MNHEY, CDR2 SMNVEV, per germline (reference sequence). The CDR3 sequence is CASSGGIYNEQFF. CDR3 coding DNA: TGTGCCAGCAGCGGGGGCATTTACAATGAGCAGTTCTTC.

The chain employs TRBV27 and TRBJ1-1; possible D gene TRBD1, 5 bases. V lost 2 bases and J 3 bases, leaving 10 bases between the germline ends. This CDR3 contains 14 residues. Germline V gene lookup returns CDR1 MNHEY and CDR2 SMNVEV (reference sequence). The CDR3 DNA follows: TGTGCCAGCAGTTTAAAGGGGACCTACACTGAAGCTTTCTTT. Protein product: CASSLKGTYTEAFF.

This chain links TRBV6-1 with TRBJ2-3; the D gene is possibly TRBD1 (5 bases). The length of the CDR3 is 14 residues. Per germline, CDR1 MNHNS and CDR2 SASEGT. The V end lost 2 bases, the J end lost 2 bases, and 8 bases lay between the germline ends. DNA of the CDR3: TGTGCCAGCAGTGAAAGGGGCTTCACAGATACGCAGTATTTT. It yields the protein CASSERGFTDTQYF.

The V call is TRBV2, the J call TRBJ1-2; D is perhaps TRBD1 (5 bases). Germline V gene data show CDR1 as SNHLY and CDR2 as FYNNEI. The V gene lost 4 bases and the J gene lost 4 bases, with 7 bases spanning the gap. The CDR3 has 12 amino acids. This chain's CDR3 is CASSGDSYGYTF. CDR3 nucleotides: TGTGCCAGCAGTGGCGACAGCTATGGCTACACCTTC. Using reference TRBV2 and TRBJ1-2 for the parts outside the CDR3, the full variable domain is EPEVTQTPSHQVTQMGQEVILRCVPISNHLYFYWYRQILGQKVEFLVSFYNNEISEKSEIFDDQFSVERPDGSNFTLKIRSTKLEDSAMYFCASSGDSYGYTFGSGTRLTVV.

This clone has a handful of counts. The CDR3 region is CASGSGTTNTGELFF. The CDR3 DNA is TGTGCCAGCGGAAGCGGGACCACGAACACCGGGGAGCTGTTTTTT. V usage is TRBV2 and J usage is TRBJ2-2; 7 bases are shared with TRBD2. The germline V gene encodes CDR1 SNHLY and CDR2 FYNNEI. J was trimmed by 0 bases and V by 8 bases; bases with no gene match: 6. This CDR3 has 15 residues.

This chain joins TRBV18 and TRBJ1-1; no definite D call. The CDR3 is made up of 16 amino acids. Germline-derived CDR1 and CDR2 are KGHSH and LQKENI. Trimming pared 0 bases from V and 0 bases from J, leaving 11 bases between. CDR3 sequence: CASSPPINTMNTEAFF. In nucleotides, the CDR3 is TGTGCCAGCTCACCACCGATCAATACCATGAACACTGAAGCTTTCTTT.

The CDR3 region has the DNA TGTGCCAGCAGCGTTAGGGACAGGGAGGCTGAAGCTTTCTTT. This translates into CASSVRDREAEAFF. The V and J genes are TRBV9 and TRBJ1-1, with 9 bases that match TRBD1. The CDR3 loop spans 14 amino acids. Germline V CDR1 and CDR2: SGDLS, YYNGEE. The V and J ends lost 2 bases and 6 bases, in that order; junction bases with no gene match: 5.

The V and J genes are TRBV5-5 and TRBJ2-7, with 8 bases fitting TRBD1. Germline CDR1 SGHKS, CDR2 YYEKEE (reference sequence). V trimming: 1 base; J trimming: 6 bases; junction bases outside the gene matches: 3. This CDR3 has 13 residues. CDR3 sequence reads: CASSLRQGIEQYF. CDR3 sequence (DNA): TGTGCCAGCAGCTTGAGACAGGGGATCGAGCAGTACTTC. The complete variable domain, with remaining parts taken from reference TRBV5-5 and TRBJ2-7, reads DAGVTQSPTHLIKTRGQQVTLRCSPISGHKSVSWYQQVLGQGPQFIFQYYEKEERGRGNFPDRFSARQFPNYSSELNVNALLLGDSALYLCASSLRQGIEQYFGPGTRLTVT.

The chain couples TRBV7-2 to TRBJ1-2; a weak D match, TRBD1 (5 bases). Germline V CDR1 and CDR2: SGHTA, FQGNSA. CDR3 size: 14 residues. Trimming stripped 5 bases from V and 4 bases from J, with 14 bases between. This CDR3 is CASSPGPAGYGYTF. The CDR3 DNA reads TGTGCCAGCAGCCCGGGACCGGCAGGCTATGGCTACACCTTC.

The V call is TRBV19, the J call TRBJ1-5; D remains ambiguous. Trimming cost V 4 bases and J 1 base, with 17 bases left between them. The V gene's germline CDR1 is LNHDA and CDR2 SQIVND (reference sequence). This CDR3 contains 17 residues. The CDR3 DNA reads as TGTGCCAGTAGTAAAGACCCGGACCTTTGGAGCAATCAGCCCCAGCATTTT. Amino acids: CASSKDPDLWSNQPQHF.

V gene TRBV19 combines with J gene TRBJ2-2; D unresolved. CDR3 length: 17 residues. The V gene's germline CDR1 is LNHDA and CDR2 SQIVND (reference sequence). The germline V and J ends were trimmed by 3 bases and 1 base, with 15 bases remaining between them. The CDR3 protein is CASSIDSPRLNTGELFF. The CDR3 DNA is TGTGCCAGTAGTATTGATTCCCCCCGCCTGAACACCGGGGAGCTGTTTTTT.

A few counts support this clone. The same CDR3 arises from other DNA sequences in this sample as well. The J gene is TRBJ2-6, the V gene TRBV5-5; no firm D call. Trimming shortened V by 4 bases and J by 0 bases, and 2 bases separated the two germline ends. Germline V gene lookup returns CDR1 SGHKS and CDR2 YYEKEE (reference sequence). This CDR3 is 13 amino acids long. The CDR3 loop reads CASSLSGANVLTF. CDR3 in DNA: TGTGCCAGCAGCCTCTCTGGGGCCAACGTCCTGACTTTC.

The chain joins TRBV5-1 to TRBJ2-7; 14 positions agree with TRBD2. The junction had 6 bases not matched to a gene; V was cut back by 5 bases and J by 2 bases. This CDR3 contains 16 residues. Per germline, CDR1 SGHRS and CDR2 YFSETQ. CDR3 in DNA: TGCGCCAGCAGTGGGACTAGCGGGAGTGTGACCTACGAGCAGTACTTC. Its translation is CASSGTSGSVTYEQYF.